The 17 T cell receptor beta chains listed next were all sequenced from one sample in a study of blood T cell repertoires in COVID-19. TCRdb keeps only in-frame clones here, not all; method: immunoSEQ multiplex PCR. This sample has around 250,000 clones; under 90% occur once, and the top ten carry approximately 4.3%. Sequencing used PBMCs or T cells enriched from blood (not recorded which). These receptors came from a young man with acute COVID-19.

V usage is TRBV5-1 and J usage is TRBJ2-7, with 13 bases fitting TRBD2. With 1 base clipped from V and 5 bases from J, the junction kept 3 bases outside the gene matches. Looked up from germline, CDR1 is SGHRS and CDR2 is YFSETQ. This CDR3 is built from 15 residues. CDR3 sequence: CASSLTSGGADEQYV. The CDR3 nucleotides are TGCGCCAGCAGCTTGACTAGCGGGGGGGCGGACGAGCAGTACGTC.

This clone was counted between two and nine times. The rearrangement links TRBV3-1 (or the pseudogene TRBV3-2) to TRBJ1-6, with D tentatively TRBD1 (5 bases). This CDR3 is built from 16 residues. V lost 6 bases and J lost 8, with 20 bases in between. Germline CDR1 is LGHDT and CDR2 is YNNKEL (reference sequence). The CDR3 here is CASRELAGISDSPLHF. CDR3 DNA: TGTGCCAGCAGAGAATTAGCAGGGATCTCAGATTCACCCCTCCACTTT.

The chain couples TRBV5-1 to TRBJ1-1; unclear D gene. The V gene's germline CDR1 is SGHRS and CDR2 YFSETQ. This CDR3 region has 15 residues. V lost 5 bases and J lost 4, with 18 bases in between. The CDR3 bases are TGCGCCAGCAGTCTCGAAGGGAGAGGGATCACTGAAGCTTTCTTT. It specifies CASSLEGRGITEAFF.

As regards this clone: Other DNA sequences in this specimen translate into the identical CDR3. The chain recombines TRBV11-2 with TRBJ2-5, with 7 positions matching TRBD1. The V and J ends lost 5 bases and 1 base, in that order; junction bases with no gene match: 4. Germline-derived CDR1 and CDR2 are SGHAT and FQNNGV. The CDR3 runs 14 residues. As DNA, the CDR3 is TGTGCCAGCAGCCGGGGACAGCTCCAAGAGACCCAGTACTTC. It yields the protein CASSRGQLQETQYF. The full variable domain, rest sourced from reference TRBV11-2 and TRBJ2-5, is EAGVAQSPRYKIIEKRQSVAFWCNPISGHATLYWYQQILGQGPKLLIQFQNNGVVDDSQLPKDRFSAERLKGVDSTLKIQPAKLEDSAVYLCASSRGQLQETQYFGPGTRLLVL.

V and J are TRBV19 and TRBJ1-1; D is uncertain. Trimming took off 7 bases at V and 2 bases at J, with 11 bases between the two ends. Germline V gene lookup returns CDR1 LNHDA and CDR2 SQIVND (reference sequence). The CDR3 has 13 residues. The CDR3 is CASTPGYNTEAFF. The CDR3 nucleotides read TGTGCCAGTACCCCCGGGTATAACACTGAAGCTTTCTTT. Together with reference TRBV19 and TRBJ1-1, the CDR3 gives the full variable domain: DGGITQSPKYLFRKEGQNVTLSCEQNLNHDAMYWYRQDPGQGLRLIYYSQIVNDFQKGDIAEGYSVSREKKESFPLTVTSAQKNPTAFYLCASTPGYNTEAFFGQGTRLTVV.

This chain uses TRBV5-5 with TRBJ1-2; no reliable D call. V was clipped by 1 base and J by 5 bases, with 9 bases between them. In germline, CDR1 is SGHKS, CDR2 YYEKEE (reference sequence). The CDR3 consists of 13 residues. CDR3 DNA sequence: TGTGCCAGCAGCTTGTCTGCGGAGTATGGCTACACCTTC. Protein product: CASSLSAEYGYTF. Variable domain in full (rest from reference TRBV5-5 and TRBJ1-2): DAGVTQSPTHLIKTRGQQVTLRCSPISGHKSVSWYQQVLGQGPQFIFQYYEKEERGRGNFPDRFSARQFPNYSSELNVNALLLGDSALYLCASSLSAEYGYTFGSGTRLTVV.

The chain's CDR3 is CASSELASGTSYNEQFF. The CDR3 nucleotides are TGCGCCAGCAGTGAGTTGGCTAGCGGGACCTCCTACAATGAGCAGTTCTTC. The chain combines TRBV10-1 with TRBJ2-1, with 9 nucleotides matching TRBD2. After removal of 1 base from V and 0 bases from J, the junction contained 4 bases not matched to a gene. The CDR3 covers 17 residues. CDR1 and CDR2 from the germline V gene are WNHNN and SYGVQD (reference sequence).

CDR3 coding DNA: TGTGCCAGCAGTTTAGCGACAGGGGTGAAGCCCCAGCATTTT. This translates into CASSLATGVKPQHF. V usage is TRBV28 and J usage is TRBJ1-5, with 8 bases that match TRBD1. The germline V gene has CDR1 MDHEN and CDR2 SYDVKM. The trim removed 2 bases at V and 8 bases at J, leaving 5 bases unmatched. The CDR3 runs 14 residues. Full variable domain (remainder filled in from reference TRBV28 and TRBJ1-5): DVKVTQSSRYLVKRTGEKVFLECVQDMDHENMFWYRQDPGLGLRLIYFSYDVKMKEKGDIPEGYSVSREKKERFSLILESASTNQTSMYLCASSLATGVKPQHFGDGTRLSIL.

The V call is TRBV28, the J call TRBJ2-5, with 7 bases fitting TRBD1. V gave up 3 bases and J gave up 2 bases; unmatched junction bases: 3. CDR3 length: 14 amino acids. Germline V CDR1 and CDR2: MDHEN, SYDVKM. This chain's CDR3 is CASSFADRQETQYF. The CDR3 DNA follows: TGTGCCAGCAGTTTCGCGGACAGGCAAGAGACCCAGTACTTC. Full variable domain (rest looked up from reference TRBV28 and TRBJ2-5): DVKVTQSSRYLVKRTGEKVFLECVQDMDHENMFWYRQDPGLGLRLIYFSYDVKMKEKGDIPEGYSVSREKKERFSLILESASTNQTSMYLCASSFADRQETQYFGPGTRLLVL.

This sequence joins TRBV6-5 and TRBJ1-6; D is uncertain. CDR1 is MNHEY, CDR2 SVGAGI, per germline. V was trimmed by 6 bases and J by 8 bases, leaving 14 bases between them. The CDR3 covers 14 residues. As DNA, the CDR3 is TGTGCCAGCAGGACTACACTGTCTGATTCACCCCTCCACTTT. This encodes CASRTTLSDSPLHF.

The V and J genes are TRBV6-5 and TRBJ2-7; 9 bases fit TRBD1. CDR1 is MNHEY and CDR2 is SVGAGI in the germline V gene. The CDR3 is 14 residues long. J gave up 7 bases and V 4 bases, and 8 bases lay outside the gene matches. The CDR3 protein is CASSLQGAAGEQYV. For the CDR3, the DNA is TGTGCCAGCAGTTTACAGGGGGCGGCTGGAGAGCAGTACGTC.

This chain joins TRBV7-7 and TRBJ2-1, with D perhaps TRBD2 (6 bases). The CDR3 is 15 residues long. Germline V gene data show CDR1 as SSHAT and CDR2 as FNYEAQ (reference sequence). Trimming shortened V by 4 bases and J by 10 bases, and 20 bases separated the two germline ends. The CDR3 DNA reads as TGTGCCAGCAGCTCGCACCTAGCGCCGTCGGAGGAGCAGTTCTTC. This gives the protein CASSSHLAPSEEQFF.

V usage is TRBV5-4 and J usage is TRBJ1-1; D may be TRBD1 (5 bases). The CDR3 consists of 15 residues. The germline V gene encodes CDR1 SGHNT and CDR2 YYREEE (reference sequence). Trimming shortened V by 3 bases and J by 3 bases, and 15 bases separated the two germline ends. The CDR3 DNA is TGTGCCAGCAGCTCAGAATTCGACAGTTACACTGAAGCTTTCTTT. Encoded protein: CASSSEFDSYTEAFF.

This chain joins TRBV3-1 (or the pseudogene TRBV3-2) and TRBJ1-1, with D maybe TRBD1 (5 bases). Germline V gene sequence: CDR1 LGHDT, CDR2 YNNKEL (reference sequence). This CDR3 comprises 13 residues. V was cut by 6 bases and J by 4 bases, with 12 bases left in between. CDR3 sequence: CASRLTQGTEAFF. The CDR3 nucleotides are TGTGCCAGCAGACTGACGCAGGGCACTGAAGCTTTCTTT.

J is TRBJ1-4 and V is TRBV2, with TRBD1 matching 10 bases. The germline CDR1 and CDR2 sequences are SNHLY and FYNNEI. J was trimmed by 7 bases and V by 2 bases; bases with no gene match: 1. The length of the CDR3 is 14 residues. CDR3 nucleotides: TGTGCCAGCAGTGAAAGGACAGGGGGTGAAAAACTGTTTTTT. This translates into CASSERTGGEKLFF.

This clone showed up just a few times. This chain connects TRBV7-9 to TRBJ2-7; D not certain. V lost 1 base and J lost 6, with 13 bases in between. The CDR3 runs to 14 residues. Germline V lookup: CDR1 SEHNR, CDR2 FQNEAQ (reference sequence). This CDR3 reads CASSLEVANAEQYV. In DNA form, the CDR3 reads TGTGCCAGCAGCTTAGAGGTAGCAAACGCCGAGCAGTACGTC.

The table lists this clone with a count of one. The rearrangement joins TRBV11-2 to TRBJ1-2; unclear D gene. The CDR3 spans 14 residues. The V gene's germline CDR1 is SGHAT and CDR2 FQNNGV. V was clipped by 1 base and J by 4 bases, with 10 bases between them. CDR3 DNA: TGTGCCAGCAGCTTAGGAGACTTAATCTATGGCTACACCTTC. It codes for CASSLGDLIYGYTF.